This T cell receptor (beta chain) was observed in a study of T-cell reconstitution after alpha-beta-depleted transplantation in children. Trimming cost V 5 bases and J 3 bases; bases outside gene matches: 1. The CDR3 totals 14 residues. Germline V lookup: CDR1 MDHEN, CDR2 SYDVKM. This sample's TCRbeta library carried unique molecular identifier barcodes. TCRdb fed the PCR reads into MiXCR, producing one record per CDR3 protein. The data show 150,000 to 200,000 distinct CDR3 sequences, with roughly 6.3% seen just once and 4.5% to 5.5% held by the top ten. Study conclusions and caveats: Newly produced T cells mostly accounted for T-cell counts and diversity one year post-transplant. It was surviving recipient T cells and thymic progenitors that gave some patients high TCRbeta diversity at day 60.

At least ten counts were recorded for this clonotype. No antigen is known for it. Specimen: PBMCs, collected before TCRalphabeta/CD19-depleted stem cell transplant. The rearrangement links TRBV28 to TRBJ2-1; 10 nucleotides agree with TRBD2. The receptor was isolated from a girl under three years old with combined immunodeficiency, due to receive a stem cell transplant. The CDR3 coding sequence is TGTGCCAGCAGTACTAGCGGGGTCTACAATGAGCAGTTCTTC. It translates to CASSTSGVYNEQFF.